This T cell receptor (beta chain) was obtained from a study of T cells in Graves' hyperthyroidism and ophthalmopathy. The CDR3 regions of TCR beta were amplified from RNA transcripts. The HTBI primer set drove a first-round RT-PCR of the TCR CDR3. TCRdb analysed the multiplex PCR reads with MiXCR anew, one entry per CDR3 protein. There are 700,000 or so distinct CDR3 sequences in the sample; over 15% occur only once, and around 7.7% lies in the top ten. Trimming removed 2 bases at V and 10 bases at J, with 9 bases between. This CDR3 is 12 amino acids long. Germline V gene sequence: CDR1 SGHDN, CDR2 FVKESK.

The genes are TRBV14 and TRBJ2-1, with unresolved D. This TCR was sampled from a man aged 18 to 30 with Graves' hyperthyroidism. Sequencing used blood. As DNA, the CDR3 is TGTGCCAGCAGCCAATCTTACCTGGAGCAGTTCTTC. This codes for CASSQSYLEQFF.